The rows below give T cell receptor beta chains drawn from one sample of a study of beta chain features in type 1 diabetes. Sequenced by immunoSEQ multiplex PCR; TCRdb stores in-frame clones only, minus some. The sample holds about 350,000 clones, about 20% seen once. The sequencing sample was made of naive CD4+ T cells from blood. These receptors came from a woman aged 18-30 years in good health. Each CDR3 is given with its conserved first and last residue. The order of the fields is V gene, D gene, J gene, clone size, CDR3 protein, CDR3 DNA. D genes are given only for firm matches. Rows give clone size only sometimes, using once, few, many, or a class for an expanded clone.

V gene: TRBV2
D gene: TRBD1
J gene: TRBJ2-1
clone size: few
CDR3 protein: CATIRQGRYNEQFF
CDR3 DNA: TGTGCCACAATCCGACAGGGACGGTACAATGAGCAGTTCTTC

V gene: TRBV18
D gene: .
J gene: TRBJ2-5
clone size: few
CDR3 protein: CASSRGDRSIEGTHF
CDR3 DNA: TGTGCCAGCTCACGGGGGGACAGATCTATCGAAGGAACTCACTTC

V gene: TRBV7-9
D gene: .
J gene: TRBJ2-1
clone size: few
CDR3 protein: CASSLGGLNNEQFF
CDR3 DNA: TGTGCCAGCAGCTTAGGGGGACTCAACAATGAGCAGTTCTTC

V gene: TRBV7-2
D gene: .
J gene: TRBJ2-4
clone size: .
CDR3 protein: CASRDRQNIQYF
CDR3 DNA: TGTGCCAGCAGGGACAGACAAAACATTCAGTACTTC

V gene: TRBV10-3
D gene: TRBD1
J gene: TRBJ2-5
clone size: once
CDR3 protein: CAIRGGTGVPLGEETQYF
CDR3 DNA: TGTGCCATCAGAGGGGGGACAGGGGTTCCCCTCGGGGAAGAGACCCAGTACTTC

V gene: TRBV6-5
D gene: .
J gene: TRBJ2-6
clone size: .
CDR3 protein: CASSWGLFSGANVLTF
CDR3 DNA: TGTGCCAGCAGTTGGGGACTGTTCTCTGGGGCCAACGTCCTGACTTTC

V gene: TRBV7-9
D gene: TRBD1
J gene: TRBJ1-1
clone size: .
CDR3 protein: CASSSRQGATEAFF
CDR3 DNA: TGTGCCAGCAGCTCGCGACAGGGGGCAACTGAAGCTTTCTTT

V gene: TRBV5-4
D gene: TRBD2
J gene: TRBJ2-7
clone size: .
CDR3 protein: CASSWGLAYSYEQYF
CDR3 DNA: TGTGCCAGCAGCTGGGGACTAGCGTATTCCTACGAGCAGTACTTC

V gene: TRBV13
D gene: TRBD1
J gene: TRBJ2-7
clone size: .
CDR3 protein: CASSPFTGQGLEQYF
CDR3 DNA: TGTGCCAGCAGCCCTTTCACGGGACAGGGGCTCGAGCAGTACTTC

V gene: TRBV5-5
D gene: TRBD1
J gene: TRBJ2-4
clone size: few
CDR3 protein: CASSLGGQDLAKNIQYF
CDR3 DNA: TGTGCCAGCAGCTTGGGGGGACAGGATCTGGCCAAAAACATTCAGTACTTC

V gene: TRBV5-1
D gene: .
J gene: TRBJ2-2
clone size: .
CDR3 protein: CDRVRSNTGELFF
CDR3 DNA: TGCGACCGTGTTAGAAGTAACACCGGGGAGCTGTTTTTT

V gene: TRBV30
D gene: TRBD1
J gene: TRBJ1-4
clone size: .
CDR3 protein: CAWRDTGGNEKLFF
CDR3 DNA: TGTGCCTGGAGGGACACAGGGGGTAATGAAAAACTGTTTTTT

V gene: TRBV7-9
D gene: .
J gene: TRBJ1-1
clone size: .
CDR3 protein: CASSLYGTEAFF
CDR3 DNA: TGTGCCAGCAGCTTATACGGGACTGAAGCTTTCTTT

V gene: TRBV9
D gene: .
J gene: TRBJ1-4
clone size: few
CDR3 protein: CASSVMEGTNEKLFF
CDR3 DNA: TGTGCCAGCAGCGTGATGGAGGGTACTAATGAAAAACTGTTTTTT

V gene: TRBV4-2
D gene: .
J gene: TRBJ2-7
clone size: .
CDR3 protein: CASSQDWLAGDEQYF
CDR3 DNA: TGTGCCAGCAGCCAAGATTGGCTAGCCGGGGACGAGCAGTACTTC

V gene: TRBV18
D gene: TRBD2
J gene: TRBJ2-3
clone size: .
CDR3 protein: CASSPRTSRSTDTQYF
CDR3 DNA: TGTGCCAGCTCACCACGGACTAGCCGCAGCACAGATACGCAGTATTTT

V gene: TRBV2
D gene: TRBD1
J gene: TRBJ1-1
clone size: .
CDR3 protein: CASRGQGYTEAFF
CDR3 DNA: TGTGCCAGCAGGGGACAGGGTTACACTGAAGCTTTCTTT

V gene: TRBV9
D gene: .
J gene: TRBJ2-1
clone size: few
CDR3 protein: CASSVTLGGKDEQFF
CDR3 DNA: TGTGCCAGCAGCGTAACGTTGGGCGGGAAGGATGAGCAGTTCTTC

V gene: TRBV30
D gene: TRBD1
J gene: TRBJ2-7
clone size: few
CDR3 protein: CAWTDRVKYEQYF
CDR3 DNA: TGTGCCTGGACAGACAGGGTGAAGTACGAGCAGTACTTC

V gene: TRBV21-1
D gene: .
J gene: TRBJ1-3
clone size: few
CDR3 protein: CASSKCGQGAGNTIYF
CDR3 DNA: TGTGCCAGCAGCAAATGTGGCCAGGGGGCTGGAAACACCATATATTTT

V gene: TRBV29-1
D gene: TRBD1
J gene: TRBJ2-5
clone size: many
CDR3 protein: CSGSRGQETQYF
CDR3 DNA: TGCAGCGGATCCAGGGGGCAAGAGACCCAGTACTTC

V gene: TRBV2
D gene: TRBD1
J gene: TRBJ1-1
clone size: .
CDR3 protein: CASSPQGATEAFF
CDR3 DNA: TGTGCCAGCAGTCCACAGGGGGCCACTGAAGCTTTCTTT

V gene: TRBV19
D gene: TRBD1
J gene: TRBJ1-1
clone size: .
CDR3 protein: CASSSTRGHGNTEAFF
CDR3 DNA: TGTGCCAGTAGTTCAACCAGGGGGCATGGGAACACTGAAGCTTTCTTT

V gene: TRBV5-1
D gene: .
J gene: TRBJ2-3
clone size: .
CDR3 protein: CASSLGGYTDTQYF
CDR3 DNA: TGCGCCAGCAGCCTTGGAGGATACACAGATACGCAGTATTTT

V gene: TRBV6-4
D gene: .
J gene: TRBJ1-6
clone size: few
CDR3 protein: CASSEETGSRSPLHF
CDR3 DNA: TGTGCCAGCAGTGAGGAAACAGGTTCGCGATCACCCCTCCACTTT

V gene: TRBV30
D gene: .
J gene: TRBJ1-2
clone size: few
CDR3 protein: CAWTVQHPRGYTF
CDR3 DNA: TGTGCCTGGACTGTTCAACACCCTCGTGGCTACACCTTC

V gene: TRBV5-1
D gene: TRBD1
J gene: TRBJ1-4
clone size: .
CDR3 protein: CASSLSGTGSEKLFF
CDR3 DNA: TGCGCCAGCAGCTTGTCCGGGACAGGGAGTGAAAAACTGTTTTTT

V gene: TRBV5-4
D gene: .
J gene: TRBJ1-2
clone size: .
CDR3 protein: CASSLAWDLAGNGYTF
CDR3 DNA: TGTGCCAGCAGCTTGGCCTGGGACCTCGCGGGGAATGGCTACACCTTC

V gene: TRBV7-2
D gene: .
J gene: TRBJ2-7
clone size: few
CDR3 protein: CASRPNRGSAYEQYF
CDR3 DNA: TGTGCCAGCAGGCCAAATCGGGGTTCTGCCTACGAGCAGTACTTC

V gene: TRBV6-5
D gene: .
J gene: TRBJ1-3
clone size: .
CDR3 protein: CASSYSTGSGNTIYF
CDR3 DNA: TGTGCCAGCAGTTACTCAACGGGAAGTGGAAACACCATATATTTT

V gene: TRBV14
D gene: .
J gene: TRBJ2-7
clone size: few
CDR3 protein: CASSQESMRYF
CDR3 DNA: TGTGCCAGCAGCCAAGAGAGTATGAGGTACTTC

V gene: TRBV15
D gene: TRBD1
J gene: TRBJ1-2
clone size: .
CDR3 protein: CATSRPDRGLDGYTF
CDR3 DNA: TGTGCCACCAGCAGACCAGACAGGGGGCTTGATGGCTACACCTTC

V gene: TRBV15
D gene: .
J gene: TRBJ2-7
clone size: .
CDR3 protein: CATSRDQGQLEQYF
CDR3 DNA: TGTGCCACCAGCAGAGATCAGGGGCAATTGGAGCAGTACTTC

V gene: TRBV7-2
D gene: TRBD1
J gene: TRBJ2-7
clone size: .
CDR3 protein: CASKWDRGTYEQYF
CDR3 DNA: TGTGCCAGCAAGTGGGACAGGGGTACCTACGAGCAGTACTTC

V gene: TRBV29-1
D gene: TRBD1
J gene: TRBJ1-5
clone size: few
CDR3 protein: CSVRAGTGKGQPQHF
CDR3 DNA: TGCAGCGTGCGGGCCGGGACAGGGAAAGGTCAGCCCCAGCATTTT

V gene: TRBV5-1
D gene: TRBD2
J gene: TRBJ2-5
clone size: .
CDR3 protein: CASSLLRGGSRETQYF
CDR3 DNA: TGCGCCAGCAGCCTCCTCCGGGGGGGCTCACGGGAGACCCAGTACTTC

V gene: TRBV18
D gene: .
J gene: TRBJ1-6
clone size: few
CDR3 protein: CASSPRTGSPLHF
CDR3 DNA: TGTGCCAGCTCACCAAGGACGGGATCACCCCTCCACTTT

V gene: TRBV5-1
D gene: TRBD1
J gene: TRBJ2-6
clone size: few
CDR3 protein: CASSLPPLDRGQHSGANVLTF
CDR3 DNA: TGCGCCAGCAGCTTGCCCCCACTGGACAGGGGGCAACACTCTGGGGCCAACGTCCTGACTTTC

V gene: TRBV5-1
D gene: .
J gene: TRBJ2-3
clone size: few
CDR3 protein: CASTRTGNPPTDTQYF
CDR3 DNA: TGCGCCAGCACCCGAACCGGGAACCCTCCCACAGATACGCAGTATTTT

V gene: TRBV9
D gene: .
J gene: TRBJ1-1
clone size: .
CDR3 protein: CASSTRRDTEAFF
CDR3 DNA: TGTGCCAGCAGCACCAGACGGGACACTGAAGCTTTCTTT

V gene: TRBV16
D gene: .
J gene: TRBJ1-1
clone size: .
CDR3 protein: CASNPSLGGNTEAFF
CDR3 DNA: TGTGCCAGCAACCCTTCGTTGGGGGGGAACACTGAAGCTTTCTTT

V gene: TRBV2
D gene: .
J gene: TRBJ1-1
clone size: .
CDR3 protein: CASRVLKGSTEAFF
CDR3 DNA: TGTGCCAGCAGGGTACTCAAGGGGTCCACTGAAGCTTTCTTT

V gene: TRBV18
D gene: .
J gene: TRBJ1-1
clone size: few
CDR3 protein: CASLGGGSTEAFF
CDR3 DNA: TGTGCCAGCCTCGGAGGCGGGAGCACTGAAGCTTTCTTT

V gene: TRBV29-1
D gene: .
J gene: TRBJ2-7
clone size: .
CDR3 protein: CSVEHRAGPLSYEQYF
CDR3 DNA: TGCAGCGTTGAACACCGGGCAGGGCCCCTCTCCTACGAGCAGTACTTC

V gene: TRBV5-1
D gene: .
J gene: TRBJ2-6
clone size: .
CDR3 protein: CASSARASGANVLTF
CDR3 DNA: TGCGCCAGCAGCGCCAGGGCTTCCGGGGCCAACGTCCTGACTTTC

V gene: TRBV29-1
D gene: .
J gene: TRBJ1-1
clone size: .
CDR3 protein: CSVDDSKNTEAFF
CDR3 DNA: TGCAGCGTTGACGATTCTAAGAACACTGAAGCTTTCTTT

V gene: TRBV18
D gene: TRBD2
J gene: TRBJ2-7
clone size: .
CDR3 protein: CASSPTSGSSYEQYF
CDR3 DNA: TGTGCCAGCTCACCGACTAGCGGGAGCTCCTACGAGCAGTACTTC

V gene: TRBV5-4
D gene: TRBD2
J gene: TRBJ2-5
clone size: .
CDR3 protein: CASSSKRGQETQYF
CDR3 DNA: TGTGCCAGCAGTTCCAAGCGGGGCCAAGAGACCCAGTACTTC

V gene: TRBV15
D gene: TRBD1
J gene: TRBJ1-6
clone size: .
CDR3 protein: CATSRDLRQGKNSPLHF
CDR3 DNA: TGTGCCACCAGCAGAGATCTCCGACAGGGGAAGAATTCACCCCTCCACTTT

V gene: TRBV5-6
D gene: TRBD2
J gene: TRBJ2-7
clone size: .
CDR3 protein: CASSRGLVNYEQYF
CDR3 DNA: TGTGCCAGCAGTAGAGGACTAGTGAACTACGAGCAGTACTTC

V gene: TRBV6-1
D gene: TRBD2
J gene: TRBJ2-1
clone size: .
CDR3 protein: CASRGLAGVSEQFF
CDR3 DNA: TGTGCCAGCCGCGGACTAGCGGGAGTTAGTGAGCAGTTCTTC

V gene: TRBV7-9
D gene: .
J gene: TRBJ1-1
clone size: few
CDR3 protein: CASSPRGSTDTEAFF
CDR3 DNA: TGTGCCAGCAGCCCCCGGGGGAGTACGGACACTGAAGCTTTCTTT

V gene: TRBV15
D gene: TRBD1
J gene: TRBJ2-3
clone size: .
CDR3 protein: CATSRATGKYTDTQYF
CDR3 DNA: TGTGCCACCAGCAGAGCGACAGGGAAGTACACAGATACGCAGTATTTT